The entry below describes one T cell receptor beta chain. Per the authors' pipeline: Using reference gene primer amplification, nucleated cell counts were estimated. Here immunoSEQ multiplex PCR was the method, and the copy in TCRdb shows in-frame clones only, minus some. V, J and clone size derive from that table, while D and trimming were established from the DNA sequence. This table has a few hundred thousand clones, approximately 81% appearing once. The source of the sample is a study of blood T cell repertoires in COVID-19. Study at large: Some COVID-19 samples were acute and others convalescent; all came from the United States, Italy and Spain. The analysed material was cDNA or gDNA that came from T cells, B-cell-depleted T cells, or PBMCs.

This CDR3 spans 14 amino acids. CDR1 SQVTM and CDR2 ANQGSEA come from the germline V gene. With 3 bases removed from V and 2 bases from J, the gap between germline ends came to 13 bases. Participants' reported clinical history set cohort assignment. This TCR was sampled from a man between 40 and 49 years old who had recovered from COVID-19. This chain connects TRBV29-1 to TRBJ1-2; D is unresolved. Sequenced material: PBMCs or T cells enriched from blood (not recorded which). DNA for the CDR3: TGCAGCGTTGACGTGGGGAGAGGAAACTATGGCTACACCTTC. Amino acids: CSVDVGRGNYGYTF.